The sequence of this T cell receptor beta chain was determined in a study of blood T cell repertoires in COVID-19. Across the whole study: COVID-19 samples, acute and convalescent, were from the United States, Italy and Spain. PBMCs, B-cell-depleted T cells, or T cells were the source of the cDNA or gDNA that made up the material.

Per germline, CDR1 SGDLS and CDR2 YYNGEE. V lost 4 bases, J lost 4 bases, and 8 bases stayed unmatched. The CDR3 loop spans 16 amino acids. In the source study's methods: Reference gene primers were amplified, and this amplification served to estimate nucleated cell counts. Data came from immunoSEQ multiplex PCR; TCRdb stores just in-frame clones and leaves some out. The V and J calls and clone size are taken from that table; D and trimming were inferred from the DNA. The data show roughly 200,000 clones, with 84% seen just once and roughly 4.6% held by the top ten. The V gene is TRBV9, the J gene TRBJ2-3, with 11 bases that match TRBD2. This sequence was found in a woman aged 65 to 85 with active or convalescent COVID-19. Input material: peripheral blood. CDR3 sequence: CASSPRLAGTSDTQYF. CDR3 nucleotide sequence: TGTGCCAGCAGCCCCCGACTAGCGGGAACCTCAGATACGCAGTATTTT.